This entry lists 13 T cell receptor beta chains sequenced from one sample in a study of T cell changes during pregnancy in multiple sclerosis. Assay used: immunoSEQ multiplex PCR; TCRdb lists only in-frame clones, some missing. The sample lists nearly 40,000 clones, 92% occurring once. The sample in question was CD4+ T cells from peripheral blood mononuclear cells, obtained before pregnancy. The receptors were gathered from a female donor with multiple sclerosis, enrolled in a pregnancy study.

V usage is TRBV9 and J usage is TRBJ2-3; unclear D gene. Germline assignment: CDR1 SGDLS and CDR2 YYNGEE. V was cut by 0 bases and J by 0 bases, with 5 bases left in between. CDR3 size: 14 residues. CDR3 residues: CASSVDGSTDTQYF. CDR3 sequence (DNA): TGTGCCAGCAGCGTAGACGGGAGCACAGATACGCAGTATTTT.

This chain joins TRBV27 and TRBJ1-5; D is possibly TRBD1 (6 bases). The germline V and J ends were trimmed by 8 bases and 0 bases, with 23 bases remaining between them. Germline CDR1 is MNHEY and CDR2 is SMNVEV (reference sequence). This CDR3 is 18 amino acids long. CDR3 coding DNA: TGTGCCAGCTTACCGCGGTCAGGGGTCAGCTATAGCAATCAGCCCCAGCATTTT. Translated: CASLPRSGVSYSNQPQHF.

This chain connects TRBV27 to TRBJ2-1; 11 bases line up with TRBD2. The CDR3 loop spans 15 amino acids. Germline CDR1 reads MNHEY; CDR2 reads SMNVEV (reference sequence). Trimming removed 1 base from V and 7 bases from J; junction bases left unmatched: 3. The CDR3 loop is CASSLWTSGPNEQFF. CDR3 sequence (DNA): TGTGCCAGCAGTTTATGGACTAGCGGGCCTAATGAGCAGTTCTTC.

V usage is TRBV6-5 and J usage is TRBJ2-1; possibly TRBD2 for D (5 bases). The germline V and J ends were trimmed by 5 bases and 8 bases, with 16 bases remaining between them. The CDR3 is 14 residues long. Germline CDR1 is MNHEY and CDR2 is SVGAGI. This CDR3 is CASSLWTRAHEQFF. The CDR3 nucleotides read TGTGCCAGCAGTCTTTGGACTCGCGCGCATGAGCAGTTCTTC.

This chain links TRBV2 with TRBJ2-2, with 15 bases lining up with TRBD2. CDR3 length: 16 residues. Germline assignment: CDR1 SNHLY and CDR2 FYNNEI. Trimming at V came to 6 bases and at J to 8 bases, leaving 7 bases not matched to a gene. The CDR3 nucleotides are TGTGCCAGCAGCGTCGGACTAGCGGGAGGGTTGGGGGAGCTGTTTTTT. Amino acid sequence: CASSVGLAGGLGELFF.

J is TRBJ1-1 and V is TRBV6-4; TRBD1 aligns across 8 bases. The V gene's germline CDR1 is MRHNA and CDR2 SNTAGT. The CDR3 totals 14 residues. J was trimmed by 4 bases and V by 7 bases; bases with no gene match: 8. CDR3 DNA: TGTGCCAGCAAAGAAGGAGGACAGGGCACTGAAGCTTTCTTT. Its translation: CASKEGGQGTEAFF.

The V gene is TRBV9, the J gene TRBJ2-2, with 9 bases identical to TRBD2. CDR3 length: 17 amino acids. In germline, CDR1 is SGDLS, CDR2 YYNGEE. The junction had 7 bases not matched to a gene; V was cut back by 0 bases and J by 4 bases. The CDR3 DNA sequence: TGTGCCAGCAGCGTAGGTAGCGGGAGTACGCCCACCGGGGAGCTGTTTTTT. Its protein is CASSVGSGSTPTGELFF.

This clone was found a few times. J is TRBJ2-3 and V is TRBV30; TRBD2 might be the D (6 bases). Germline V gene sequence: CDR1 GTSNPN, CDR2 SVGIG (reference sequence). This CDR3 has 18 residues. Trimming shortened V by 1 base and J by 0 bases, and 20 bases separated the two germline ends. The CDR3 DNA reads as TGTGCCTGGAGTGGGGGAGGAATTTCGGAGCAGAGCACAGATACGCAGTATTTT. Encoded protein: CAWSGGGISEQSTDTQYF.

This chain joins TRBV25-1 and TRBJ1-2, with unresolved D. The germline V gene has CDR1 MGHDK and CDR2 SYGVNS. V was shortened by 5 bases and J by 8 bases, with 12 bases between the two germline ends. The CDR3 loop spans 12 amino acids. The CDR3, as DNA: TGTGCCAGCAGTCGACAATTAGAAGGCTACACCTTC. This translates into CASSRQLEGYTF.

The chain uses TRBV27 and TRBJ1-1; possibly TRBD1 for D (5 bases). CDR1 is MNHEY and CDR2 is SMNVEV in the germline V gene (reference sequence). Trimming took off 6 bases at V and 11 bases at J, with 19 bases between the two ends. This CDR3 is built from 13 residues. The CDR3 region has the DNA TGTGCCAGCAGCTGGGACTCACGCAGGATGGCTTTCTTT. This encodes CASSWDSRRMAFF.

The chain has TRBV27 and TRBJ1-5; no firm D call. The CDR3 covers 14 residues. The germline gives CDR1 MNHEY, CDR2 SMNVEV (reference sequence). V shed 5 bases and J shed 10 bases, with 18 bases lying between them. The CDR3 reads CASSPRSQVVPQHF. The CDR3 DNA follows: TGTGCCAGCAGTCCAAGGTCTCAGGTGGTACCCCAGCATTTT.

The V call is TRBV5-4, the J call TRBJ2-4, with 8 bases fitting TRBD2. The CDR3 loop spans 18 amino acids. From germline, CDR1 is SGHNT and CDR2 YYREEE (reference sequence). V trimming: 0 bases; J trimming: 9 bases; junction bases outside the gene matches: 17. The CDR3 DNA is TGTGCCAGCAGCTTGGCGGGGGGGGCTAAGTACGGGTCCGGCATTCAGTACTTC. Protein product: CASSLAGGAKYGSGIQYF.

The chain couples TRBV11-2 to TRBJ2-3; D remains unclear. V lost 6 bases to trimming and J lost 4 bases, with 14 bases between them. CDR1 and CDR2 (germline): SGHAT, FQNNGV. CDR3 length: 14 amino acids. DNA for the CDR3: TGTGCCAGCAGGGAGAGTAGATTGGCAGATACGCAGTATTTT. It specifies CASRESRLADTQYF.